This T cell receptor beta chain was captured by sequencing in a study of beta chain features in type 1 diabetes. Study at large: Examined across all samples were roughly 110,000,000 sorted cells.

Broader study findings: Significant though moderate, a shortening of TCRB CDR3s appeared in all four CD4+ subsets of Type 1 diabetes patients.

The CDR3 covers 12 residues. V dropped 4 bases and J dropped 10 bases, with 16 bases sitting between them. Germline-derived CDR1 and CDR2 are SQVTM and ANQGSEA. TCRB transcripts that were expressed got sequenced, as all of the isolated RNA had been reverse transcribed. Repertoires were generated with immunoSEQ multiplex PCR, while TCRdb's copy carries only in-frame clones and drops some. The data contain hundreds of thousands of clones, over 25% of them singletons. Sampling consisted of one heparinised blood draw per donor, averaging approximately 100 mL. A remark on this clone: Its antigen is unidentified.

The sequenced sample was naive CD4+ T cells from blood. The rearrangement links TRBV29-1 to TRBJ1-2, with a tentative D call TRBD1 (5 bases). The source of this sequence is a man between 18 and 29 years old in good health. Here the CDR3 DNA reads TGCAGCGTTGTTGGGACCACCCCATCCTACACCTTC. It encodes CSVVGTTPSYTF.